The entry below describes one T cell receptor (beta chain). The data originate from a study of blood T cell repertoires in COVID-19. TCRdb's table, derived via immunoSEQ multiplex PCR, lists solely in-frame clones and lacks some. The table lists about 150,000 clones, around 84% of them singletons, with around 7% in the top ten. This CDR3 contains 13 residues. The germline CDR1 and CDR2 sequences are SQVTM and ANQGSEA. Trimming shortened V by 3 bases and J by 6 bases, and 15 bases separated the two germline ends. The chain joins TRBV29-1 to TRBJ2-7; tentative D call: TRBD1 (5 bases). This receptor was identified in a man aged 45-60 years who had recovered from COVID-19. The sample was PBMCs or T cells enriched from blood (not recorded which). CDR3: CSVEVRAKGEQYF. CDR3 nucleotide sequence: TGCAGCGTTGAGGTCAGGGCGAAGGGCGAGCAGTACTTC.